Given below is one T cell receptor beta chain in context. This clonotype was seen ten or more times. Its specific antigen is unknown. No quality values exist for individual bases; no much larger clone is one base distant. The data derive from a study of T cells after yellow fever vaccination (dated by TCRdb to about 2019). Regarding the study in general: Libraries from fractions with low cell numbers were prepared with the SMART-Seq v4 Ultra Low Input RNA kit. To follow T-cell clones before and after primary and booster YFV17D yellow fever vaccination, bulk TCR alpha and beta repertoires were sequenced over time. Two healthy male donors made up the cohort, one aged 18 to 29 years and the other aged 30 to 40 years. Blood was drawn at multiple timepoints before and after primary and secondary immunization, with bulk PBMC replicates and cell subsets isolated. What the authors observed across the whole study: Because only a couple of donors were included in the study, the extent to which the findings can be generalized is limited. Most clones expanded after primary vaccination (approximately 95% of CD4 and roughly 91% of CD8) were re-detected after the booster, suggesting that broad memory maintenance occurred. Computational filtering was needed because FACS-sorted repertoires could contain abundant contaminating clonotypes from the bulk population. The secondary T-cell response was found to be weaker but faster than the primary response, with a peak reached on day 5 rather than on day 15. A small share of clonotypes occurred in both CD4 and CD8 compartments, likely arising from convergent recombination.

According to the germline V gene, CDR1 reads SGHRS and CDR2 reads YFSETQ. There are 15 amino acids in the CDR3, from cysteine to phenylalanine inclusive. Solely the CDR3 DNA is kept, with 45 bases framed from the first base. V was cut back by 0 bases and J by 7 bases, leaving a gap of 16 bases between them. The sequencing machine was an Illumina NovaSeq 6000. Synthesis of TCR cDNA relied on 5'RACE template switching, a step that introduced a universal primer site along with unique molecular identifiers. Priming for cDNA synthesis came from both the TCR alpha and TCR beta constant segments. Libraries were amplified in two PCR steps, with sample barcodes and sequencing adapters added in the second step. Sequencing of libraries was performed on Illumina HiSeq 2500 (2x100 bp) or NovaSeq (2x150 bp). In the paper's pipeline: MIGEC was used to demultiplex reads and collapse the reads into UMI consensus sequences, and MiXCR was used for V(D)J alignment. Using edgeR on replicate PBMC samples, clonotypes were called vaccine-responding if FDR was below 0.01 and the log2 fold change was above 5 up to day 15. CD4 or CD8 identity was assigned to each bulk clonotype according to whether the clonotype was present at higher abundance in the sequenced CD4 repertoire or the sequenced CD8 repertoire. TCRdb trimmed the raw reads at Q25, called clones with MiXCR and kept productive beta chains. Rows merge per CDR3 protein into single entries with the most common DNA and genes. These V and J calls derive from TCRdb rather than the authors' analysis. The sample table contains hundreds of thousands of distinct CDR3 sequences; only one count was recorded for approximately 10% of them. Of the sample, about 3.7% falls within the top ten clones.

Reading the label with the study, this specimen's treatment or condition is: live attenuated yellow fever vaccine strain. A standard Ficoll-Paque protocol was used to isolate PBMCs from peripheral blood. CD4 and CD8 T-cell fractions were isolated with Dynabeads CD4 and CD8 positive selection kits. TriZol was used to extract RNA from bulk PBMCs, from CD4 and CD8 fractions, and from dextramer-positive and dextramer-negative fractions. The origin of this receptor is a young man who received the YFV17D yellow fever vaccine. The chain is assembled from TRBV5-1 and TRBJ1-2, with the identity of the D gene unclear. The input for sequencing was CD4+ T cells sorted from PBMCs, taken 5 days after the yellow fever booster vaccination. The sequenced DNA: TGCGCCAGCAGCTTGGAGGTGGGAGCGGATAGTGGCTACACCTTC. Protein translation: CASSLEVGADSGYTF.